This T cell receptor (beta chain) originates from a study of breast tumors, draining lymph nodes, adjacent tissues (dated by TCRdb to between 2015 and 2016). In the study overall: TCR beta repertoires were compared across tumor, adjacent nontumor tissue and axillary lymph nodes obtained from breast cancer patients. In human breast cancer, the study set out to assess how tumor, surrounding tissue and draining lymph node repertoires relate to one another and whether T cells might be exchanged between them.

The investigation overall reported the following: The conclusion that tumor T cells originate in lymph nodes was framed as consistent with a hypothesis rather than directly demonstrated. Tumor T-cell repertoires showed less diversity than lymph node repertoires and more diversity than nontumor tissue repertoires, and tumor T-cell repertoires showed preferential V and J gene usage. In luminal-like breast cancer, tumor and nontumor tissue repertoires resembled each other significantly more than in basal-like breast cancer. The data were considered consistent with most tumor T cells being derived from the lymph node and subsequently expanding within tumor tissue.

V lost 5 bases and J lost 2 bases; the stretch between them is 8 bases long. As encoded in the germline V gene, CDR1 is SQVTM while CDR2 is ANQGSEA. Inclusive of the bounding cysteine and phenylalanine, the CDR3 is 12 residues long. The read is trimmed to its CDR3 DNA, 36 bases read in frame from base 1. Lymph node samples came from the axillary draining lymph nodes of breast cancer patients. This clonotype was seen at least ten times. The specificity of this receptor is unknown. The sample holds no much larger clone one base away, and base qualities are not on file. Instrument used: Illumina HiSeq 2000. Multiplex PCR amplification was used to generate the TCR beta chain libraries. High-throughput sequencing was used to analyze the amplified TCR beta chain products. The public reads were quality trimmed at Q25 with fastp and then assembled into clones with MiXCR by TCRdb, keeping productive beta chains. Each entry merges the rows of one CDR3 protein and shows their most common DNA and genes. The sample data list 200,000 to 300,000 distinct CDR3 sequences, and about 30% of these were observed just once. Of the sample, about 1.2% is held by the ten largest clones.

Recombination linked TRBV29-1 to TRBJ2-3; no D segment can be confidently identified. Sequences were obtained from axillary lymph node tissue. The sequence was collected from a female donor with breast cancer. Some clones in this sample may be carry-over from other donors' samples. The CDR3 reads CSVLKDTDTQYF. The nucleotide sequence is TGCAGCGTTTTAAAAGACACAGATACGCAGTATTTT.